This entry lists 5 T cell receptor beta chains sequenced from one sample in a study of CD8 T cells in Susac syndrome. RNA amounts of roughly 0.45 to 1 ug underwent reverse transcription with random hexamers. TCRdb reprocessed the immunoSEQ multiplex PCR reads via MiXCR and lists one record per CDR3 protein. This table has about 240,000 distinct CDR3 sequences, about 96% appearing once. Material: CD4+ T cells from PBMCs. These receptors were obtained from a human donor with Susac syndrome.

This clonotype was found once. The chain recombines TRBV12-3 or TRBV12-4 with TRBJ2-1, with TRBD2 matching 10 bases. There are 14 residues in the CDR3. The ends lost 8 bases at V and 9 bases at J; junction bases unmatched: 10. CDR3 coding DNA: TGTGCCAGCGGGGGGGCTAGCGGGAGAGGTGAGCAGTTCTTC. Translating it yields CASGGASGRGEQFF.

J is TRBJ2-1 and V is TRBV7-9; 7 nucleotides match TRBD2. V lost 5 bases and J lost 7; bases outside the gene matches: 5. The germline CDR1 and CDR2 sequences are SEHNR and FQNEAQ (reference sequence). The CDR3 spans 13 residues. The CDR3: CASSRGSWNEQFF. For the CDR3, the DNA is TGTGCCAGCAGCCGCGGGAGCTGGAATGAGCAGTTCTTC.

The chain uses TRBV20-1 and TRBJ2-5; 10 bases map to TRBD1. V dropped 5 bases and J dropped 4; count of bases not matched to a gene: 4. Germline V gives CDR1 DFQATT, CDR2 SNEGSKA (reference sequence). The CDR3 loop spans 13 amino acids. The CDR3 spells CSASGQGRETQYF. The CDR3 DNA follows: TGCAGTGCTTCGGGACAGGGGAGAGAGACCCAGTACTTC.

V and J are TRBV19 and TRBJ1-1; D call uncertain. CDR3 length equals 15 residues. Germline V gives CDR1 LNHDA, CDR2 SQIVND (reference sequence). Trimming stripped 1 base from V and 4 bases from J, with 13 bases between. CDR3 protein: CASSIARLGSTEAFF. CDR3 coding DNA: TGTGCCAGTAGTATAGCAAGACTGGGTAGCACTGAAGCTTTCTTT.

The chain uses TRBV30 and TRBJ2-1; no clear D gene. There are 12 residues in the CDR3. Per the germline V gene, CDR1 is GTSNPN and CDR2 is SVGIG (reference sequence). V gave up 0 bases and J gave up 8 bases, with 8 bases separating them. CDR3 coding DNA: TGTGCCTGGAGTGTTGTGGCCGATGAGCAGTTCTTC. Translating gives CAWSVVADEQFF.